This T cell receptor (beta chain) appears in the sequencing data of a study of cytomegalovirus exposure and HLA in healthy donors. Findings and caveats of the study: Earlier results showed most TCR beta V segments being productive about 90% or about 30% of the time.

To note about this clone: Its antigen is still unknown.

13 Jbeta primers and 60 Vbeta primers were used for the PCR. TCRdb's copy holds only in-frame clones and misses some; the assay was immunoSEQ multiplex PCR. The sample yields 250,000 or so clones, roughly 84% seen once. The source of this sequence is a human donor in good health. The sample consisted of PBMCs.

The DNA for the CDR3 is TGTGCCAGCAGGGCGCTCGTGGGAGGGTCCTACAATGAGCAGTTCTTC. This translates into CASRALVGGSYNEQFF. This sequence joins TRBV7-2 and TRBJ2-1, with 7 bases that match TRBD2. The CDR3 totals 16 residues. Germline trimming cut 6 bases from V and 1 base from J; bases unmatched to any gene: 9. In germline, CDR1 is SGHTA, CDR2 FQGNSA. The whole variable domain, filled in from reference TRBV7-2 and TRBJ2-1, reads GAGVSQSPSNKVTEKGKDVELRCDPISGHTALYWYRQSLGQGLEFLIYFQGNSAPDKSGLPSDRFSAERTGGSVSTLTIQRTQQEDSAVYLCASRALVGGSYNEQFFGPGTRLTVL.